The 32 T cell receptor beta chains listed next were all sequenced from one sample in a study of breast tumors, draining lymph nodes, adjacent tissues. TCRdb re-called the multiplex PCR reads with MiXCR, one entry per CDR3 protein. The table lists around 300,000 distinct CDR3 sequences, more than 30% of them singletons. Axillary draining lymph nodes of breast cancer patients supplied the node samples. Sequenced material: axillary lymph node tissue. The receptor set was obtained from a female donor with breast cancer. Some clones in this sample may be carry-over from other donors' samples.

This sequence joins TRBV7-6 and TRBJ1-1; D remains unclear. Trimming removed 3 bases at V and 6 bases at J, with 5 bases between. The CDR3 consists of 11 residues. Per the germline V gene, CDR1 is SGHVS and CDR2 is FNYEAQ. The CDR3 DNA sequence: TGTGCCAGCAGCTTTCCTCCTGAAGCTTTCTTT. Residues: CASSFPPEAFF.

Of note for this clonotype: It may be a read error: a sequence one base away is much more abundant. The chain joins TRBV6-6 to TRBJ2-6; possibly TRBD1 for D (6 bases). From germline, CDR1 is MNHNY and CDR2 SVGAGI (reference sequence). The CDR3 loop spans 18 amino acids. The CDR3 DNA sequence: TGTGCCACCAGTCAGAAGACAGGTTCTTTATCTGGGGCCAACGTCCTGACTTTC. Translated, it gives CATSQKTGSLSGANVLTF.

About this clonotype itself: This may be a read error, as it is one base from a much larger clone. This chain connects TRBV4-1 to TRBJ2-1; 9 positions match TRBD2. CDR1 is MGHRA, CDR2 YSYEKL, per germline. The CDR3 spans 14 residues. This CDR3 is CVSTRLADNNEQFF. CDR3 DNA sequence: TGCGTCAGCACAAGACTAGCGGATAACAATGAGCAGTTCTTC.

A note on this clonotype: A much larger clone differs from this one at a single base, so this may be a read error. The genes are TRBV4-2 and TRBJ1-3; the D is unclear. Germline CDR1 and CDR2: LGHNA and YNFKEQ. The CDR3 runs 16 residues. The CDR3 reads CASSQSGFSSGNAIYF. CDR3 nucleotide sequence: TGTGCCAGCAGCCAAAGTGGCTTCTCCTCTGGAAACGCCATATATTTT.

Many counts were recorded for this clonotype. The chain links TRBV13 to TRBJ2-3; 11 bases map to TRBD2. The CDR3 is 16 amino acids. After removal of 5 bases from V and 5 bases from J, the junction contained 9 bases not matched to a gene. CDR1 is PRHDT, CDR2 FYEKMQ, per germline (reference sequence). The DNA of the CDR3 is TGTGCCAGCAGCATTAGCGGGAGGGTCTCATTAGATACGCAGTATTTT. Encoded protein: CASSISGRVSLDTQYF.

This clonotype came up a few times. This chain uses TRBV30 with TRBJ2-1; tentatively, D is TRBD2 (5 bases). The germline V and J ends were trimmed by 2 bases and 7 bases, with 21 bases remaining between them. The CDR3 spans 16 residues. The germline V gene encodes CDR1 GTSNPN and CDR2 SVGIG (reference sequence). The CDR3 nucleotides read TGTGCCTGGAGTACTGGCCTAGGAGGCCCTTGGAATGAGCAGTTCTTC. This encodes CAWSTGLGGPWNEQFF.

This clonotype was observed once. This may be a read error, as it is one base from a much larger clone. The chain employs TRBV5-4 and TRBJ2-3; possibly TRBD2 for D (6 bases). The CDR3 has 16 amino acids. CDR1 and CDR2 from the germline V gene are SGHNT and YYREEE (reference sequence). With 6 bases removed from V and 1 base from J, the gap between germline ends came to 18 bases. The DNA for the CDR3 is TGTGCCAGCACCGGCGCGGGGTTGGAGGGCACAGATACGCAGTATTTT. Protein sequence: CASTGAGLEGTDTQYF. The full variable domain, completed using reference TRBV5-4 and TRBJ2-3, is ETGVTQSPTHLIKTRGQQVTLRCSSQSGHNTVSWYQQALGQGPQFIFQYYREEENGRGNFPPRFSGLQFPNYSSELNVNALELDDSALYLCASTGAGLEGTDTQYFGPGTRLTVL.

This clonotype appeared many times. CDR3 nucleotides: TGTGCCAGTAGTATAGATCGGGACCCCTGGGAGACCCAGTACTTC. Residues: CASSIDRDPWETQYF. The V and J genes are TRBV19 and TRBJ2-5; D is perhaps TRBD1 or TRBD2 (5 bases each). This CDR3 has 15 amino acids. CDR1 LNHDA and CDR2 SQIVND come from the germline V gene (reference sequence). The V and J ends lost 0 bases and 5 bases respectively, with 13 bases between them.

This clonotype was observed at least ten times. The chain recombines TRBV13 with TRBJ1-4, with a weak D call TRBD1 (6 bases). CDR3 size: 14 residues. Per germline, CDR1 PRHDT and CDR2 FYEKMQ (reference sequence). Trimming removed 5 bases from V and 8 bases from J, with 15 bases in between. The CDR3 DNA follows: TGTGCCAGCAGCGTCAGGGGTTCGGGCGAAAAACTGTTTTTT. It encodes CASSVRGSGEKLFF.

In this sample, this clonotype turned up many times. This chain connects TRBV11-2 to TRBJ1-2; 7 nucleotides align to TRBD1. V shed 2 bases, J shed 6 bases, and the junction held 3 bases outside the gene matches. Germline V gene lookup returns CDR1 SGHAT and CDR2 FQNNGV. The CDR3 extends over 13 amino acids. The CDR3 nucleotides are TGTGCCAGCAGCTTACAGGGGGTAGATGGCTACACCTTC. It specifies CASSLQGVDGYTF.

The chain recombines TRBV20-1 with TRBJ1-6; no firm D call. The CDR3 covers 9 residues. V dropped 6 bases and J dropped 15 bases, with 9 bases sitting between them. CDR1 and CDR2 (germline): DFQATT, SNEGSKA (reference sequence). CDR3 loop: CSAAGHLHF. CDR3 nucleotide sequence: TGCAGTGCAGCTGGCCACCTCCACTTT.

This clonotype was counted many times. The chain employs TRBV20-1 and TRBJ1-4; D unclear. The V and J ends lost 7 bases and 8 bases respectively, with 17 bases between them. Germline CDR1 DFQATT, CDR2 SNEGSKA (reference sequence). The CDR3 spans 13 residues. This CDR3 is CSVRPASKEKLFF. The CDR3 nucleotides read TGCAGTGTCCGTCCAGCGTCAAAAGAAAAACTGTTTTTT.

A note on this clonotype: This may arise from a read error, as a much more abundant clone is one base away. The chain has TRBV11-3 and TRBJ2-1; 15 nucleotides match TRBD2. The CDR3 totals 15 residues. J lost 9 bases, V lost 5 bases, and 5 bases had no gene match. Per germline, CDR1 SGHNT and CDR2 YENEEA. The CDR3 loop is CASSPGLAGGGEQFF. For the CDR3, the DNA is TGTGCCAGCAGCCCGGGACTAGCGGGAGGCGGTGAGCAGTTCTTC.

Many counts were recorded for this clonotype. The V and J genes are TRBV15 and TRBJ1-1, with a possible D match to TRBD1 (5 bases). V lost 4 bases and J 4 bases, leaving 10 bases between the germline ends. CDR1 and CDR2 (germline): LNHNV, YYDKDF (reference sequence). The CDR3 is 13 amino acids. The CDR3 region has the DNA TGTGCCACCAGCACGCAGGGCGGCACTGAAGCTTTCTTT. This codes for CATSTQGGTEAFF.

As concerns this clonotype: The conserved phenylalanine or tryptophan is not found at the CDR3 terminus, so this likely reflects a read error. Because the CDR3's place on the DNA is in doubt, the DNA is left out and the CDR3 is given as listed by TCRdb. The rearrangement links TRBV7-9 to TRBJ2-6. Both ends counted, the CDR3 spans 8 residues. Germline lookup yields CDR1 SEHNR and CDR2 FQNEAQ (reference sequence). The CDR3 sequence: CASSLYPQ.

This clonotype was counted only a few times. The V and J genes are TRBV27 and TRBJ1-4; D is perhaps TRBD1 (5 bases). The CDR3 runs to 15 residues. Germline V gene data show CDR1 as MNHEY and CDR2 as SMNVEV (reference sequence). Trimming cost V 4 bases and J 8 bases, with 17 bases left between them. CDR3 DNA sequence: TGTGCCAGCAGTTATGAGGGCCGGGGCGAAGAAAAACTGTTTTTT. Encoded protein: CASSYEGRGEEKLFF.

This rearrangement joins TRBV15 to TRBJ2-5; 12 positions agree with TRBD2. Germline CDR1 LNHNV, CDR2 YYDKDF (reference sequence). J gave up 7 bases and V 3 bases, and 12 bases lay outside the gene matches. The CDR3 totals 17 residues. CDR3 sequence reads: CATSRGGGLAGAGTQYF. DNA of the CDR3: TGTGCCACCAGCAGGGGTGGGGGACTAGCGGGTGCGGGGACCCAGTACTTC. Variable domain in full (rest from reference TRBV15 and TRBJ2-5): DAMVIQNPRYQVTQFGKPVTLSCSQTLNHNVMYWYQQKSSQAPKLLFHYYDKDFNNEADTPDNFQSRRPNTSFCFLDIRSPGLGDTAMYLCATSRGGGLAGAGTQYFGPGTRLLVL.

This clonotype was seen a few times. The chain recombines TRBV2 with TRBJ1-1; no clear D gene. V was pared by 5 bases and J by 9 bases, with 13 bases between. Germline V CDR1 and CDR2: SNHLY, FYNNEI. The CDR3 loop spans 12 amino acids. The chain's CDR3 is CASSLDRLKAFF. CDR3 nucleotides: TGTGCCAGCAGTCTGGACCGCCTTAAAGCTTTCTTT.

This clonotype has ten or more counts. The V call is TRBV7-2, the J call TRBJ2-7, with 10 positions matching TRBD1. CDR1 SGHTA and CDR2 FQGNSA come from the germline V gene. After removal of 5 bases from V and 6 bases from J, the junction contained 10 bases not matched to a gene. This CDR3 has 15 residues. CDR3 loop: CASSVLGTGVAEQYF. The CDR3 DNA reads TGTGCCAGCAGCGTACTAGGGACAGGGGTTGCCGAGCAGTACTTC.

The chain recombines TRBV27 with TRBJ1-2; D gene uncertain. CDR1 is MNHEY, CDR2 SMNVEV, per germline (reference sequence). The CDR3 spans 13 residues. V was trimmed by 8 bases and J by 8 bases, leaving 18 bases between them. The CDR3 nucleotides are TGTGCCAGCGGCAGGTCCCCCGGACGGGGCTACACCTTC. Its protein product is CASGRSPGRGYTF.

This clonotype came up many times. The rearrangement uses TRBV5-8 and TRBJ2-1, with 8 bases fitting TRBD1. Germline V CDR1 and CDR2: SGHTS, YDEGEE. This CDR3 contains 15 residues. V dropped 4 bases and J dropped 7; count of bases not matched to a gene: 10. CDR3 protein: CASSGQGQGRNEQFF. CDR3 coding DNA: TGTGCCAGCAGCGGACAGGGCCAGGGCAGGAATGAGCAGTTCTTC.

This clonotype was observed many times. The rearrangement joins TRBV19 to TRBJ1-4; TRBD1 is a possible D gene (5 bases). This CDR3 contains 13 residues. Germline CDR1 reads LNHDA; CDR2 reads SQIVND (reference sequence). Trimming took 3 bases from V and 10 from J, leaving 12 bases between them. The CDR3 loop is CASSMTVHGKLFF. The CDR3 DNA follows: TGTGCCAGTAGTATGACAGTACATGGAAAACTGTTTTTT.

This clonotype was observed many times. V and J are TRBV30 and TRBJ2-7; 11 bases map to TRBD2. Germline V gene sequence: CDR1 GTSNPN, CDR2 SVGIG (reference sequence). V trimming: 3 bases; J trimming: 7 bases; junction bases outside the gene matches: 11. This CDR3 is built from 15 residues. The CDR3 loop is CAWSEKTSGIDEQYF. The CDR3 region has the DNA TGTGCCTGGAGCGAGAAGACTAGCGGGATCGATGAGCAGTACTTC.

This clonotype was detected ten times or more. The rearrangement joins TRBV5-1 to TRBJ2-7; perhaps D is TRBD1 or TRBD2 (5 bases each). Germline loops: CDR1 SGHRS, CDR2 YFSETQ. V lost 5 bases and J lost 6, with 21 bases in between. This CDR3 contains 15 residues. The CDR3 spells CASRPVGGYTGEQYF. CDR3 nucleotide sequence: TGCGCCAGCAGACCCGTTGGGGGTTATACGGGCGAGCAGTACTTC.

A word on this clonotype: One end of the junction fails to match germline, which may point to a read error. The chain employs TRBV10-2 and TRBJ2-1; D not certain. Germline V gene data show CDR1 as WSHSY and CDR2 as SAAADI. The CDR3 runs to 10 residues. The CDR3 region has the DNA TGCGCCAGCATGTCAATTGAGCAGCCCTTC. As protein: CASMSIEQPF.

The sample holds one count of this clonotype. This chain uses TRBV10-3 with TRBJ1-2; D may be TRBD1 (6 bases). V was clipped by 6 bases and J by 8 bases, with 19 bases between them. In germline, CDR1 is ENHRY, CDR2 SYGVKD. CDR3 size: 14 residues. This chain's CDR3 is CAISKKTGFEGYTF. Written as DNA, the CDR3 is TGTGCCATCAGCAAAAAAACAGGGTTTGAGGGCTACACCTTC.

This clonotype came up a few times. The V gene is TRBV4-2, the J gene TRBJ2-1, with TRBD2 identical over 12 bases. V lost 4 bases, J lost 6 bases, and 10 bases stayed unmatched. The CDR3 totals 17 residues. Germline assignment: CDR1 LGHNA and CDR2 YNFKEQ. CDR3 nucleotide sequence: TGTGCCAGCAGCCCTACGACTAGCGGGGGTTTTCTCAATGAGCAGTTCTTC. Its translation: CASSPTTSGGFLNEQFF.

Ten or more counts support this clonotype. The chain carries TRBV20-1 and TRBJ2-7, with D perhaps given as TRBD1 or TRBD2 (5 bases each). In germline, CDR1 is DFQATT, CDR2 SNEGSKA (reference sequence). The germline V and J ends were trimmed by 4 bases and 3 bases, with 19 bases remaining between them. The CDR3 spans 15 residues. This CDR3 reads CSAIELGTKNYEQYF. DNA of the CDR3: TGCAGTGCTATTGAGCTCGGGACGAAAAACTACGAGCAGTACTTC.

In its sample, this clonotype was seen many times. The chain combines TRBV24-1 with TRBJ2-7; possibly TRBD1 for D (5 bases). V lost 1 base to trimming and J lost 3 bases, with 27 bases between them. In germline, CDR1 is KGHDR, CDR2 SFDVKD. This CDR3 is built from 20 residues. CDR3: CATSDFVGIGHPPACYEQYF. Written as DNA, the CDR3 is TGTGCCACCAGTGATTTTGTGGGGATAGGACATCCCCCCGCGTGCTACGAGCAGTACTTC.

This clonotype has just a few counts. This chain connects TRBV6-1 to TRBJ2-7; no firm D call. CDR3 length equals 14 residues. The germline V gene encodes CDR1 MNHNS and CDR2 SASEGT. Trimming removed 10 bases from V and 3 bases from J, with 19 bases in between. The CDR3 is CATKPPAQIYEQYF. CDR3 bases: TGTGCCACCAAACCCCCGGCCCAGATCTACGAGCAGTACTTC.

Ten or more counts support this clonotype. V usage is TRBV19 and J usage is TRBJ1-3; a weak D match, TRBD1 (5 bases). This CDR3 spans 17 amino acids. CDR1 LNHDA and CDR2 SQIVND come from the germline V gene (reference sequence). Trimming cost V 5 bases and J 0 bases, with 17 bases left between them. The CDR3: CASSLGPGTSSGNTIYF. In DNA, the CDR3 is TGTGCCAGTAGTTTGGGACCGGGGACCAGCTCTGGAAACACCATATATTTT.

Many counts were recorded for this clonotype. The rearrangement joins TRBV5-1 to TRBJ2-3; D gene uncertain. The V end was cut by 4 bases, the J end by 0 bases, with 9 bases between. CDR1 and CDR2 (germline): SGHRS, YFSETQ. CDR3 length: 14 amino acids. CDR3 DNA: TGCGCCAGCAGCACAACAACAAGCACAGATACGCAGTATTTT. Its translation: CASSTTTSTDTQYF. The full variable domain, rest sourced from reference TRBV5-1 and TRBJ2-3, is KAGVTQTPRYLIKTRGQQVTLSCSPISGHRSVSWYQQTPGQGLQFLFEYFSETQRNKGNFPGRFSGRQFSNSRSEMNVSTLELGDSALYLCASSTTTSTDTQYFGPGTRLTVL.